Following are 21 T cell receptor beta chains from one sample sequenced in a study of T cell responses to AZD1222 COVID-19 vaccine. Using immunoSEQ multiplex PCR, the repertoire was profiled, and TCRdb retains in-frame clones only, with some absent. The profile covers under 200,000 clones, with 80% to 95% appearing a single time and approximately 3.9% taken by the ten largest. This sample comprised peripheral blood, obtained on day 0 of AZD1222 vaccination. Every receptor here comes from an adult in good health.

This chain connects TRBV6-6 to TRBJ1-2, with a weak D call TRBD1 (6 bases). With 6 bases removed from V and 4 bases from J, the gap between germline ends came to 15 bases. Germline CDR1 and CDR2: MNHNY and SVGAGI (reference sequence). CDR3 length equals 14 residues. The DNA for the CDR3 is TGTGCCAGCAGCCAACCACGACAGGTCTATGGCTACACCTTC. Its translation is CASSQPRQVYGYTF.

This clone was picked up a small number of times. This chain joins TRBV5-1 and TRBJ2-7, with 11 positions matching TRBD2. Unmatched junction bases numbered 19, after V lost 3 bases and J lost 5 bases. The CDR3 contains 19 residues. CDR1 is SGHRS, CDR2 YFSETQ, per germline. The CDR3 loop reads CASSSFGTTSGKLGNEQYF. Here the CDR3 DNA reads TGCGCCAGCAGCTCGTTCGGTACGACTAGCGGGAAGTTGGGAAACGAGCAGTACTTC.

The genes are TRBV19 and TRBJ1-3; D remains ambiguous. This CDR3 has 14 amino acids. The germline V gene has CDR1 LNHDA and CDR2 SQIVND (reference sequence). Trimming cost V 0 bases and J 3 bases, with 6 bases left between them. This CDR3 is CASSIDLSGNTIYF. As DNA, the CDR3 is TGTGCCAGTAGTATAGATCTGAGTGGAAACACCATATATTTT.

CDR3 DNA sequence: TGTGCCAGCAGTTACCCCCCGTCCAAGGAAGCCCTCCACTTT. This gives the protein CASSYPPSKEALHF. The chain recombines TRBV6-2 or TRBV6-3 with TRBJ1-6, with no clear D. Per the germline V gene, CDR1 is MNHEY and CDR2 is SVGEGT. The CDR3 covers 14 residues. The germline V and J ends were trimmed by 2 bases and 14 bases, with 16 bases remaining between them.

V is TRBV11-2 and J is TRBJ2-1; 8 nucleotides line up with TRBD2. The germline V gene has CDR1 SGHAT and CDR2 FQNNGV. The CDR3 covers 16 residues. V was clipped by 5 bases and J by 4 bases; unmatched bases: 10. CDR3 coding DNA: TGTGCCAGCAGCCGGGGGGGGACTGGAGGGTACAATGAGCAGTTCTTC. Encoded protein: CASSRGGTGGYNEQFF. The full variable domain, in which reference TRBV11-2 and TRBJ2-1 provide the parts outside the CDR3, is EAGVAQSPRYKIIEKRQSVAFWCNPISGHATLYWYQQILGQGPKLLIQFQNNGVVDDSQLPKDRFSAERLKGVDSTLKIQPAKLEDSAVYLCASSRGGTGGYNEQFFGPGTRLTVL.

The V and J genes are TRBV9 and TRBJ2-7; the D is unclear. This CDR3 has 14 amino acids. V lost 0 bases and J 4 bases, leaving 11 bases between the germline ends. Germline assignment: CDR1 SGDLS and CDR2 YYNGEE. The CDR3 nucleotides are TGTGCCAGCAGCGTAGAATACGGAGCTTACGAGCAGTACTTC. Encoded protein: CASSVEYGAYEQYF.

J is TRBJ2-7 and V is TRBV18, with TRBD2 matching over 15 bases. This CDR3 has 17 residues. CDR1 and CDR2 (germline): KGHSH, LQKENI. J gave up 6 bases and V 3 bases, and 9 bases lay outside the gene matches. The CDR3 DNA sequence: TGTGCCAGCTCACCGCGGACTAGCGGGAGGGTTTTTTCCGAGCAGTACTTC. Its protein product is CASSPRTSGRVFSEQYF.

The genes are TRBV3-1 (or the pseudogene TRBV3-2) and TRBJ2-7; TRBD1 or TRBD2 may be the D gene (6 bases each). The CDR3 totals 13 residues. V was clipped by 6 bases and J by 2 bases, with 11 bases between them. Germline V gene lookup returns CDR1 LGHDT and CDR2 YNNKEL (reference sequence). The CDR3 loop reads CASRRGATYEQYF. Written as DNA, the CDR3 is TGTGCCAGCAGGAGGGGGGCGACCTACGAGCAGTACTTC.

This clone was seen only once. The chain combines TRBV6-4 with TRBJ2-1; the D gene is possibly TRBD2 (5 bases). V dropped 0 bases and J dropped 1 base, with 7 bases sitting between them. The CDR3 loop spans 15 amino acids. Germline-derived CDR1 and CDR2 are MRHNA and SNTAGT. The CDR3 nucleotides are TGTGCCAGCAGTGACTCGCCGGGATCCTACAATGAGCAGTTCTTC. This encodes CASSDSPGSYNEQFF.

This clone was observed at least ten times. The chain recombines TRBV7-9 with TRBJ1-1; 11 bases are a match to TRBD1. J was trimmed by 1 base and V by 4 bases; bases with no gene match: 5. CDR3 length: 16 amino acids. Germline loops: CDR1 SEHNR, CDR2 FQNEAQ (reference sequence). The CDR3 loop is CASSSRTGGWNTEAFF. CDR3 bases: TGTGCCAGCAGCTCCCGGACAGGGGGCTGGAACACTGAAGCTTTCTTT.

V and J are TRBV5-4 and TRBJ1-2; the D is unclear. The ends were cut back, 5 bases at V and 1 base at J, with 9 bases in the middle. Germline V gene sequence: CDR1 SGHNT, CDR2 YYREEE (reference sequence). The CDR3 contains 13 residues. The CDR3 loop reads CASRETINYGYTF. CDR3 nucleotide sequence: TGTGCCAGCAGGGAGACTATTAACTATGGCTACACCTTC.

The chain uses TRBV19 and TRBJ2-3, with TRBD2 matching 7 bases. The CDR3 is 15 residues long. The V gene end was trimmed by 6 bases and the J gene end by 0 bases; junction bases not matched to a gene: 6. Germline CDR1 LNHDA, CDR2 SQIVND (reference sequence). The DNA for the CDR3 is TGTGCCAGTAGGCCGGGACTAAGAAGCACAGATACGCAGTATTTT. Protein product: CASRPGLRSTDTQYF.

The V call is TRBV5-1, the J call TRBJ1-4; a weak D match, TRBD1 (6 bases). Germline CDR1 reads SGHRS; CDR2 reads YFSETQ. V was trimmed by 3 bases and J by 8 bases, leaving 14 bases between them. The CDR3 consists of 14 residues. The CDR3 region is CASSSLEGDEKLFF. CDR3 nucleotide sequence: TGCGCCAGCAGCTCTCTCGAGGGGGACGAAAAACTGTTTTTT.

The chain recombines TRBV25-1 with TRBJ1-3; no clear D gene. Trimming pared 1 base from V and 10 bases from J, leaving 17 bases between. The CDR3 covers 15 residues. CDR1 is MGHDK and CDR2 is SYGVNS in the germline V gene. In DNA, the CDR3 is TGTGCCAGCAGTGAATCCTACACTGCTTCTAGGACCATATATTTT. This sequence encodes CASSESYTASRTIYF. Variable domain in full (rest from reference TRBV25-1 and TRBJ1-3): EADIYQTPRYLVIGTGKKITLECSQTMGHDKMYWYQQDPGMELHLIHYSYGVNSTEKGDLSSESTVSRIRTEHFPLTLESARPSHTSQYLCASSESYTASRTIYFGEGSWLTVV.

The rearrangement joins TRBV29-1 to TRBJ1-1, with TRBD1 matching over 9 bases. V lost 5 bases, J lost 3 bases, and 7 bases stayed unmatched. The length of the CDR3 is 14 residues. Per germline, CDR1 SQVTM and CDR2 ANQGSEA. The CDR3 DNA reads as TGCAGCGTTTCCCGGACAGGGGATGACACTGAAGCTTTCTTT. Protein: CSVSRTGDDTEAFF.

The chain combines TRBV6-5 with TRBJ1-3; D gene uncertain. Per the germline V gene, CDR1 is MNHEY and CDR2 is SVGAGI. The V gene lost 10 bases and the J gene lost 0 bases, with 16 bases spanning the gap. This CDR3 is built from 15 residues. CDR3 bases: TGTGCCACCTTACTTTCGGCGAGCTCTGGAAACACCATATATTTT. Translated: CATLLSASSGNTIYF.

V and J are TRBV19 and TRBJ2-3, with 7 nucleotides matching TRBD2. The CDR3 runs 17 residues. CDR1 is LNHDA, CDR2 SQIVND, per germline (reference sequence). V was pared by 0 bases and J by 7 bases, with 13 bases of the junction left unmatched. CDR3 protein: CASSIEGGRASRNTQYF. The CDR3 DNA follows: TGTGCCAGTAGTATAGAGGGTGGGAGGGCAAGTCGGAATACGCAGTATTTT. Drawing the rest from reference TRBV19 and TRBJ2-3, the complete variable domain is DGGITQSPKYLFRKEGQNVTLSCEQNLNHDAMYWYRQDPGQGLRLIYYSQIVNDFQKGDIAEGYSVSREKKESFPLTVTSAQKNPTAFYLCASSIEGGRASRNTQYFGPGTRLTVL.

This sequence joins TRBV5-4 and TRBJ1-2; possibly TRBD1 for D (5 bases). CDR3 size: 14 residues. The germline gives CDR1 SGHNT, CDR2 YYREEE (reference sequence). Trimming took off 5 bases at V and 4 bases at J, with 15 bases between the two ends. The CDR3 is CASRTERGGYGYTF. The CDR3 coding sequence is TGTGCCAGCAGGACCGAGAGGGGTGGCTATGGCTACACCTTC.

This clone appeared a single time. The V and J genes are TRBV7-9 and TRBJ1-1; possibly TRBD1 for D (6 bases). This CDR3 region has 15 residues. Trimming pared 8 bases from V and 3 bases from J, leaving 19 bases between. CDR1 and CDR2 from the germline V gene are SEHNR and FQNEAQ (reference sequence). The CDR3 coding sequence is TGTGCCAGCGATCTTATGGCGAGGGGGGACACTGAAGCTTTCTTT. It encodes CASDLMARGDTEAFF. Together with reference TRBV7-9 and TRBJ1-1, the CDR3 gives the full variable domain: DTGVSQNPRHKITKRGQNVTFRCDPISEHNRLYWYRQTLGQGPEFLTYFQNEAQLEKSRLLSDRFSAERPKGSFSTLEIQRTEQGDSAMYLCASDLMARGDTEAFFGQGTRLTVV.

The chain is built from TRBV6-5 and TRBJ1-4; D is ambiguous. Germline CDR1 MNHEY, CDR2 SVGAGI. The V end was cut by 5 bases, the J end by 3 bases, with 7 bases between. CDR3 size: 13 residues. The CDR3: CASSRTPNEKLFF. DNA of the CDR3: TGTGCCAGCAGTCGGACTCCTAATGAAAAACTGTTTTTT.

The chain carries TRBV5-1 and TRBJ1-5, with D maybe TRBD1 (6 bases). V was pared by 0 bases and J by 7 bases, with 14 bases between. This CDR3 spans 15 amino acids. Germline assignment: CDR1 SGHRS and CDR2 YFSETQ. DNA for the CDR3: TGCGCCAGCAGCTTGGCCGGGGGCATCACCCAGCCCCAGCATTTT. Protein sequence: CASSLAGGITQPQHF.